Described below is a single TCR beta chain sequence and its context. Its target is unknown. The record originates from a study of T cell clonotyping in hematopoietic cell transplantation. Study-wide findings and caveats: CD4 and CD8 repertoire contributions could not be separated without sorting. At the given depth, recipient repertoires were over 95% de novo clonotypes. After transplant, recipient diversity fell while pathologically expanded clonotypes grew through day 180. Higher Inverse Simpson Index values in graft donor and pretransplant recipient predicted broader posttransplant TCR diversity.

The CDR3 covers 16 residues. CDR1 and CDR2 (germline): SGHRS, YFSETQ. The trim removed 7 bases at V and 5 bases at J, leaving 13 bases unmatched. Profiled with immunoSEQ multiplex PCR; TCRdb holds only in-frame clones, not every one. The profile shows approximately 12,000 clones, about 91% of them singletons. The rearrangement joins TRBV5-1 to TRBJ2-2; TRBD1 aligns across 8 bases. The sequencing sample was made of peripheral blood mononuclear cells. The receptor was derived from a human donor who either received an allogeneic hematopoietic cell transplant for a myeloid malignancy or was a related donor (not recorded which). Some clones in this sample may be carry-over from other donors' samples. CDR3 region: CASRRTGTGITGELFF. The CDR3, as DNA: TGCGCCAGCCGCCGGACCGGGACAGGAATAACCGGGGAGCTGTTTTTT.